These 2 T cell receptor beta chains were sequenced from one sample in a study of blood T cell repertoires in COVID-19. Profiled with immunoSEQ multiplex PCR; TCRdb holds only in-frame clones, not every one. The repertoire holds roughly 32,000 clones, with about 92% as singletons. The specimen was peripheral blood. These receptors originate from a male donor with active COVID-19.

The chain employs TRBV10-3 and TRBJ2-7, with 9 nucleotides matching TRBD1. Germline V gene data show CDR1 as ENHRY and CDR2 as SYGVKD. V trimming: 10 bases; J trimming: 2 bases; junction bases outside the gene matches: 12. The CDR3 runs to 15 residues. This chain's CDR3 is CATWKGQGDTYEQYF. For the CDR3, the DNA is TGTGCCACCTGGAAGGGACAGGGCGATACCTACGAGCAGTACTTC.

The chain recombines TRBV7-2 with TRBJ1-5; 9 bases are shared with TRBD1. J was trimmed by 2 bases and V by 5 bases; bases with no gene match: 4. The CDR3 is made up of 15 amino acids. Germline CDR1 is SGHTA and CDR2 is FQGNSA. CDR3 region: CASSLDRGGNQPQHF. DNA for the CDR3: TGTGCCAGCAGCCTTGACAGGGGGGGCAATCAGCCCCAGCATTTT.